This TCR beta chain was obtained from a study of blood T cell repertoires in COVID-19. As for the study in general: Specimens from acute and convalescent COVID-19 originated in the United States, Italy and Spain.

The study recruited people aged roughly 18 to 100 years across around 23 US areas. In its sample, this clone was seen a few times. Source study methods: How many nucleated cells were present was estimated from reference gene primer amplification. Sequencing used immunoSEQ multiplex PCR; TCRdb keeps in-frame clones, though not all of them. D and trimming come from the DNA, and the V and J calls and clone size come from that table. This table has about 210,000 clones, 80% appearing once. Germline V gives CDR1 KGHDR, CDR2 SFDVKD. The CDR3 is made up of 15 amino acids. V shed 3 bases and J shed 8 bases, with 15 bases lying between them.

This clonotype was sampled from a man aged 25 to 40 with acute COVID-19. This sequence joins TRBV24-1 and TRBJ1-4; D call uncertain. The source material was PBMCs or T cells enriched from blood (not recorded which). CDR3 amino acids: CATSDIRSGGEKLFF. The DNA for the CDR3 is TGTGCCACCAGTGATATACGGTCAGGCGGGGAAAAACTGTTTTTT.